The 21 T cell receptor beta chains presented below share a single source sample, sequenced in a study of spatial heterogeneity in lung cancer. TCRdb called the 5' RACE reads again in MiXCR, with one record for every CDR3 protein. The sample holds around 110,000 distinct CDR3 sequences, approximately 12% seen once. The time point here: blood at routine non-recurrence follow-up after resection. The study sequenced unsorted whole RNA from tumor, nontumor lung or frozen PBMC. The specimen comprised PBMCs, sampled at follow-up. The source is a male donor with early-stage non-small cell lung cancer.

This sequence joins TRBV27 and TRBJ2-5, with 10 bases aligning to TRBD1. CDR1 and CDR2 (germline): MNHEY, SMNVEV (reference sequence). The trim removed 8 bases at V and 0 bases at J, leaving 3 bases unmatched. The length of the CDR3 is 14 residues. The CDR3 DNA is TGTGCCAGCGGGGGACAGGGGAACCAAGAGACCCAGTACTTC. The encoded protein is CASGGQGNQETQYF.

This clonotype appeared many times. This sequence joins TRBV2 and TRBJ1-4; TRBD1 agrees at 9 bases. In germline, CDR1 is SNHLY, CDR2 FYNNEI. V lost 8 bases, J lost 16 bases, and 11 bases stayed unmatched. The CDR3 is 12 residues long. The CDR3 coding sequence is TGTGCCAGCGCGACAGGGGGTCCGCGGAGGTTTTTT. This encodes CASATGGPRRFF.

This clonotype was counted many times. The chain is built from TRBV20-1 and TRBJ2-1, with 14 bases matching TRBD2. Per the germline V gene, CDR1 is DFQATT and CDR2 is SNEGSKA (reference sequence). With V trimmed by 3 bases and J by 4 bases, 2 bases remained unmatched. The CDR3 length is 15 residues. The chain's CDR3 is CSASRTSGGYNEQFF. The CDR3 DNA is TGCAGTGCTAGTCGGACTAGCGGGGGGTACAATGAGCAGTTCTTC.

The chain combines TRBV30 with TRBJ2-2; D is ambiguous. Germline V gives CDR1 GTSNPN, CDR2 SVGIG (reference sequence). The ends were cut back, 0 bases at V and 2 bases at J, with 10 bases in the middle. The CDR3 contains 15 residues. CDR3 loop: CAWSVRAVNTGELFF. CDR3 in DNA: TGTGCCTGGAGTGTACGTGCCGTTAACACCGGGGAGCTGTTTTTT.

This clonotype occurred many times. The chain has TRBV10-1 and TRBJ1-1; D unresolved. Trimming cost V 0 bases and J 6 bases, with 17 bases left between them. The CDR3 covers 16 residues. Looked up from germline, CDR1 is WNHNN and CDR2 is SYGVQD (reference sequence). This CDR3 is CASSESGNWDHPEAFF. The DNA of the CDR3 is TGCGCCAGCAGTGAGTCCGGGAACTGGGATCATCCTGAAGCTTTCTTT.

This clonotype was observed many times. The V call is TRBV5-1, the J call TRBJ2-1, with 8 nucleotides matching TRBD2. CDR3 length: 14 residues. The trim removed 7 bases at V and 5 bases at J, leaving 8 bases unmatched. Germline values: CDR1 SGHRS, CDR2 YFSETQ. The CDR3: CASRTSGQHNEQFF. DNA of the CDR3: TGCGCCAGCCGCACTAGCGGCCAGCACAATGAGCAGTTCTTC. Full variable domain (outside the CDR3, taken from reference TRBV5-1 and TRBJ2-1): KAGVTQTPRYLIKTRGQQVTLSCSPISGHRSVSWYQQTPGQGLQFLFEYFSETQRNKGNFPGRFSGRQFSNSRSEMNVSTLELGDSALYLCASRTSGQHNEQFFGPGTRLTVL.

The chain recombines TRBV28 with TRBJ1-1; no clear D. Germline CDR1 MDHEN, CDR2 SYDVKM. V was shortened by 5 bases and J by 9 bases, with 16 bases between the two germline ends. The CDR3 length is 13 residues. The CDR3 nucleotides are TGTGCCAGCAGTCTAAGTAAGGGTTTGAAAGCTTTCTTT. Translating gives CASSLSKGLKAFF. The full variable domain, rest sourced from reference TRBV28 and TRBJ1-1, is DVKVTQSSRYLVKRTGEKVFLECVQDMDHENMFWYRQDPGLGLRLIYFSYDVKMKEKGDIPEGYSVSREKKERFSLILESASTNQTSMYLCASSLSKGLKAFFGQGTRLTVV.

This clonotype was counted only a few times. The V gene is TRBV5-1, the J gene TRBJ2-3; weak D call: TRBD2 (5 bases). This CDR3 has 15 amino acids. The germline V and J ends were trimmed by 5 bases and 2 bases, with 15 bases remaining between them. Germline values: CDR1 SGHRS, CDR2 YFSETQ. The CDR3 DNA is TGCGCCAGCAGTCCGCCGGAGGCAACCACAGATACGCAGTATTTT. Translated, it gives CASSPPEATTDTQYF. Using reference TRBV5-1 and TRBJ2-3 for the parts outside the CDR3, the full variable domain is KAGVTQTPRYLIKTRGQQVTLSCSPISGHRSVSWYQQTPGQGLQFLFEYFSETQRNKGNFPGRFSGRQFSNSRSEMNVSTLELGDSALYLCASSPPEATTDTQYFGPGTRLTVL.

The sample holds a few counts of this clonotype. The J gene is TRBJ1-1, the V gene TRBV4-1; the D is unclear. Trimming removed 3 bases at V and 3 bases at J, with 8 bases between. The CDR3 totals 13 residues. Germline CDR1 MGHRA, CDR2 YSYEKL. The CDR3 region is CASSQTTDTEAFF. DNA for the CDR3: TGCGCCAGCAGCCAGACAACCGACACTGAAGCTTTCTTT.

The chain links TRBV28 to TRBJ1-1; 12 bases agree with TRBD1. The V gene's germline CDR1 is MDHEN and CDR2 SYDVKM. The CDR3 extends over 15 amino acids. Trimming removed 2 bases from V and 4 bases from J; junction bases left unmatched: 2. The CDR3: CASSLGGQGATEAFF. The CDR3, as DNA: TGTGCCAGCAGTTTAGGGGGACAGGGGGCCACTGAAGCTTTCTTT.

This clonotype showed up many times. The chain couples TRBV28 to TRBJ1-2; D might be TRBD1 (6 bases). The V end lost 1 base, the J end lost 8 bases, and 17 bases lay between the germline ends. The CDR3 length is 15 residues. The germline gives CDR1 MDHEN, CDR2 SYDVKM. CDR3 protein: CASSLSPDSPDGYTF. CDR3 bases: TGTGCCAGCAGTTTATCCCCGGACAGCCCGGACGGCTACACCTTC.

The chain links TRBV28 to TRBJ1-2; D is possibly TRBD1 (6 bases). Trimming shortened V by 11 bases and J by 2 bases, and 15 bases separated the two germline ends. The CDR3 runs to 13 residues. The germline V gene encodes CDR1 MDHEN and CDR2 SYDVKM. The CDR3: CASGGAPNYGYTF. For the CDR3, the DNA is TGTGCCTCCGGGGGGGCCCCAAACTATGGCTACACCTTC.

This clonotype was observed at least ten times. This rearrangement joins TRBV6-5 to TRBJ1-4, with D hard to call. Trimming took 6 bases from V and 2 from J, leaving 7 bases between them. From germline, CDR1 is MNHEY and CDR2 SVGAGI. The CDR3 is 13 amino acids. The CDR3 coding sequence is TGTGCCAGCAGGCGTAGGACTAATGAAAAACTGTTTTTT. Encoded protein: CASRRRTNEKLFF.

The CDR3, as DNA: TGCAGCCTAAGCCTAGCGGGGGAGGGGACCCAGTACTTC. It encodes CSLSLAGEGTQYF. This rearrangement joins TRBV29-1 to TRBJ2-5, with 10 nucleotides matching TRBD2. The germline V gene has CDR1 SQVTM and CDR2 ANQGSEA. V lost 8 bases to trimming and J lost 7 bases; unmatched junction nucleotides: 10. CDR3 length: 13 residues. Full variable domain (missing parts from reference TRBV29-1 and TRBJ2-5): SAVISQKPSRDICQRGTSLTIQCQVDSQVTMMFWYRQQPGQSLTLIATANQGSEATYESGFVIDKFPISRPNLTFSTLTVSNMSPEDSSIYLCSLSLAGEGTQYFGPGTRLLVL.

The chain is built from TRBV6-2 or TRBV6-3 and TRBJ2-1; perhaps TRBD2 as D (5 bases). V lost 7 bases and J 0 bases, leaving 22 bases between the germline ends. There are 18 residues in the CDR3. Germline CDR1 reads MNHEY; CDR2 reads SVGEGT. CDR3 in amino acids: CASTLTRGQLGSYNEQFF. In DNA form, the CDR3 reads TGTGCCAGCACCCTAACCCGAGGGCAGCTAGGCTCCTACAATGAGCAGTTCTTC.

J is TRBJ2-3 and V is TRBV5-1; D remains unclear. This CDR3 contains 12 residues. V was shortened by 4 bases and J by 5 bases, with 8 bases between the two germline ends. Germline CDR1 and CDR2: SGHRS and YFSETQ. The DNA of the CDR3 is TGCGCCAGCAGCGCAGTGGTAGATACGCAGTATTTT. Protein product: CASSAVVDTQYF.

This clonotype was recorded at least ten times. The rearrangement joins TRBV19 to TRBJ1-3; D gene unclear. Trimming left V 5 bases short and J 2 bases short, with 16 bases between. CDR3 size: 16 residues. Germline V gene data show CDR1 as LNHDA and CDR2 as SQIVND (reference sequence). This CDR3 reads CASSLGRRPTGNTIYF. The DNA for the CDR3 is TGTGCCAGTAGTCTTGGACGGCGACCTACTGGAAACACCATATATTTT.

The rearrangement links TRBV28 to TRBJ1-6, with 7 bases fitting TRBD1. This CDR3 spans 13 amino acids. Per germline, CDR1 MDHEN and CDR2 SYDVKM. Losses at the gene ends were 4 bases for V and 11 bases for J; bases not matched to a gene: 5. The CDR3 loop is CASSSTGRTPLHF. The CDR3 DNA reads TGTGCCAGCAGTTCGACAGGGCGGACACCCCTCCACTTT.

This clonotype was counted a few times. This chain's CDR3 is CAWSYRGREEKLFF. The DNA for the CDR3 is TGTGCCTGGAGCTACAGGGGGCGAGAGGAAAAACTGTTTTTT. The chain uses TRBV30 and TRBJ1-4; TRBD1 agrees at 9 bases. V shed 3 bases, J shed 8 bases, and the junction held 7 bases outside the gene matches. CDR1 GTSNPN and CDR2 SVGIG come from the germline V gene (reference sequence). This CDR3 is built from 14 residues.

The CDR3 protein is CASSPRGRGNSPLHF. The CDR3 nucleotides are TGTGCCAGCAGCCCACGAGGCAGGGGGAATTCACCCCTCCACTTT. The chain couples TRBV21-1 to TRBJ1-6; the DNA was not compared with TRBD1, the D call given in the table. TRBV21-1 has pseudogene status. CDR3 length: 15 residues.

This chain connects TRBV20-1 to TRBJ2-2, with D maybe TRBD1 (6 bases). Per germline, CDR1 DFQATT and CDR2 SNEGSKA (reference sequence). V lost 1 base, J lost 2 bases, and 14 bases lay in between. This CDR3 comprises 16 residues. CDR3 nucleotide sequence: TGCAGTGCTAGAGTCCCCAGGGGCAGAAACACCGGGGAGCTGTTTTTT. As protein: CSARVPRGRNTGELFF.